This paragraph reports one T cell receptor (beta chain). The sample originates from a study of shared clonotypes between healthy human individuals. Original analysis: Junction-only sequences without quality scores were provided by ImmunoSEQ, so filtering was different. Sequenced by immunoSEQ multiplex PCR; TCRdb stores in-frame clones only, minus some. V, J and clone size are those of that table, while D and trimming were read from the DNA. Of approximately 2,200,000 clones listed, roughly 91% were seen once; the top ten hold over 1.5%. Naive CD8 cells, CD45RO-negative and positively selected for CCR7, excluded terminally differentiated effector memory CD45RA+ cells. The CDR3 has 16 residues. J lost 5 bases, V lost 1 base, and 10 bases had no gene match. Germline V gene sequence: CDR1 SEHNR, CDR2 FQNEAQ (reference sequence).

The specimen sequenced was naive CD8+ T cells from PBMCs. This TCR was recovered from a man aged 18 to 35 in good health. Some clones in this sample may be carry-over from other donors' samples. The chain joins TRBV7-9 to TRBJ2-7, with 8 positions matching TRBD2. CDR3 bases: TGTGCCAGCAGCTTAGGGGTCGGGAGGGCTTTGGACGAGCAGTACTTC. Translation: CASSLGVGRALDEQYF.